The clone carrying this T cell receptor (beta chain) was detected ten times or more. Its antigen remains unknown. The CDR3 length is 14 residues. CDR1 and CDR2 from the germline V gene are SGHRS and YFSETQ. Trimming stripped 6 bases from V and 4 bases from J, with 13 bases between. This specimen belongs to a study of early T cells in non-severe SARS-CoV-2 infection. Background on the study: Sequencing of unsorted whole blood was done on bulk RNA, leaving chains unpaired.

Each cDNA molecule carried a unique molecular identifier. MiXCR was run by TCRdb on the 5' RACE reads, yielding one entry per CDR3 protein. The sample holds 100,000 to 150,000 distinct CDR3 sequences, more than 13% seen once. Study outcomes and limitations: A preference for anti-spike CD8 responses marked VDJdb matching, which missed private and CD4 specificities.

The source of this sequence is an adult who was a healthcare worker with PCR-confirmed SARS-CoV-2 infection or an uninfected control (not recorded which). V usage is TRBV5-1 and J usage is TRBJ2-2; tentative D call: TRBD2 (5 bases). Sequenced sample: whole blood. DNA for the CDR3: TGCGCCAGCAAGTATGAGGGCCTCACCGGGGAGCTGTTTTTT. This codes for CASKYEGLTGELFF.